This TCR beta chain was profiled in a study of naive and memory T cell subsets. Study outcomes and limitations: The power law exponent of TCR abundance differed between naive and memory cells. Activation and differentiation may alter RNA-based TCR counts. From naive to CM, EM and EMRA, diversity decreased and Gini increased.

Both TRBC1 and TRBC2 were covered by a beta constant-region primer of two equimolar oligonucleotides. The ligated cDNA underwent four PCR rounds using SP2 and nested alpha and beta constant-region primers. Using its own MiXCR run on the UMI-ligation and nested PCR reads, TCRdb lists one record per CDR3 protein. Of 95,000 to 150,000 distinct CDR3 sequences listed, about 36% are singletons. The CDR3 is 14 residues long. Trimming shortened V by 2 bases and J by 0 bases, and 2 bases separated the two germline ends. This clonotype was seen many times. Its antigen is undetermined. The clonotype originates from a human donor in good health. Sequenced material: central memory CD4+ T cells from blood. The chain is built from TRBV12-3 or TRBV12-4 and TRBJ2-6, with D unresolved. CDR3: CASSLHSGANVLTF. The DNA for the CDR3 is TGTGCCAGCAGTTTACACTCTGGGGCCAACGTCCTGACTTTC.